The 31 T cell receptor beta chains below were found in one sample sequenced in a study of high-grade serous ovarian cancer treatment subgroups. Tumor samples were obtained before definitive surgery or chemotherapy. Method: immunoSEQ multiplex PCR; TCRdb's copy keeps in-frame clones and lacks some. The table shows about 40,000 clones, with approximately 81% occurring only once. Sequenced input: tumor tissue. These receptors came from a human donor with high-grade serous ovarian cancer.

The chain uses TRBV7-6 and TRBJ1-3; the D is unclear. CDR1 and CDR2 (germline): SGHVS, FNYEAQ. The CDR3 spans 16 residues. With 3 bases removed from V and 0 bases from J, the gap between germline ends came to 12 bases. The CDR3 DNA sequence: TGTGCCAGCAGCTTGGGTACGGGAGACTCTGGAAACACCATATATTTT. It yields the protein CASSLGTGDSGNTIYF.

This clone occurred a few times. V gene TRBV6-1 combines with J gene TRBJ1-1, with D unresolved. The V end lost 1 base, the J end lost 2 bases, and 11 bases lay between the germline ends. Germline V CDR1 and CDR2: MNHNS, SASEGT. The length of the CDR3 is 15 residues. For the CDR3, the DNA is TGTGCCAGCAGTGAAGGAACGGACGGAAACACTGAAGCTTTCTTT. Residues: CASSEGTDGNTEAFF.

V gene TRBV29-1 combines with J gene TRBJ2-1; 8 nucleotides line up with TRBD1. Losses at the gene ends were 6 bases for V and 2 bases for J; bases not matched to a gene: 3. Germline V gene data show CDR1 as SQVTM and CDR2 as ANQGSEA. The CDR3 consists of 13 residues. The CDR3: CSVQGATYNEQFF. In nucleotides, the CDR3 is TGCAGCGTCCAGGGGGCCACCTACAATGAGCAGTTCTTC.

The V and J genes are TRBV7-9 and TRBJ2-7, with 8 positions matching TRBD2. Per the germline V gene, CDR1 is SEHNR and CDR2 is FQNEAQ (reference sequence). CDR3 length: 16 amino acids. J was trimmed by 0 bases and V by 0 bases; bases with no gene match: 4. This CDR3 reads CASSLALSGSSYEQYF. The DNA of the CDR3 is TGTGCCAGCAGCTTAGCACTGAGCGGGAGCTCCTACGAGCAGTACTTC.

CDR3 region: CASGTDRGSAYEQYF. As DNA, the CDR3 is TGTGCCAGCGGAACAGACAGGGGCTCAGCCTACGAGCAGTACTTC. The genes are TRBV6-1 and TRBJ2-7; 8 nucleotides align to TRBD1. Looked up from germline, CDR1 is MNHNS and CDR2 is SASEGT. This CDR3 region has 15 residues. Unmatched junction bases numbered 11, after V lost 8 bases and J lost 2 bases.

V usage is TRBV28 and J usage is TRBJ2-7; 8 bases agree with TRBD2. The length of the CDR3 is 13 residues. Germline CDR1 and CDR2: MDHEN and SYDVKM. Trimming took 5 bases from V and 6 from J; bases not matched to a gene: 6. The CDR3 region is CASSGTSVSEQYF. The CDR3 region has the DNA TGTGCCAGCAGTGGGACTAGTGTCTCCGAGCAGTACTTC.

This chain joins TRBV4-2 and TRBJ1-1; D ambiguous. The V and J ends lost 4 bases and 2 bases respectively, with 5 bases between them. Looked up from germline, CDR1 is LGHNA and CDR2 is YNFKEQ. This CDR3 comprises 12 residues. The CDR3 sequence is CASSPQNTEAFF. The DNA of the CDR3 is TGTGCCAGCAGCCCCCAAAACACTGAAGCTTTCTTT.

The chain has TRBV28 and TRBJ2-1, with 7 bases aligning to TRBD2. The CDR3 spans 15 residues. CDR1 MDHEN and CDR2 SYDVKM come from the germline V gene. V shed 0 bases and J 7 bases; nucleotides not matched to a gene: 6. The CDR3 DNA sequence: TGTGCCAGCAGTTTATGGGGAACGGGGGGAAATGAGCAGTTCTTC. This encodes CASSLWGTGGNEQFF.

This chain uses TRBV7-3 with TRBJ2-3; 7 positions agree with TRBD2. CDR1 is SGHTA, CDR2 FQGTGA, per germline. The CDR3 contains 14 residues. V dropped 5 bases and J dropped 2; count of bases not matched to a gene: 4. As DNA, the CDR3 is TGTGCCAGCAGCCCGGGACTAACCACAGATACGCAGTATTTT. Its protein is CASSPGLTTDTQYF.

This clone has more than one count but fewer than ten. The chain joins TRBV2 to TRBJ2-7; D might be TRBD1 (5 bases). V lost 9 bases, J lost 5 bases, and 20 bases lay in between. This CDR3 spans 14 amino acids. CDR1 SNHLY and CDR2 FYNNEI come from the germline V gene. CDR3 sequence reads: CASWSGSPINEQYF. CDR3 DNA sequence: TGTGCCAGTTGGTCAGGGTCTCCTATCAACGAGCAGTACTTC.

This rearrangement joins TRBV4-3 to TRBJ2-7; TRBD2 matches at 14 bases. V was pared by 4 bases and J by 3 bases, with 5 bases of the junction left unmatched. Per the germline V gene, CDR1 is LGHNA and CDR2 is YSLEER. This CDR3 is 16 amino acids long. CDR3 nucleotide sequence: TGCGCCAGCAGCCTCGGACTAGCGGGAGGTTTCTACGAGCAGTACTTC. Translation gives CASSLGLAGGFYEQYF.

The rearrangement uses TRBV7-9 and TRBJ2-6; D is undetermined. The CDR3 is 11 residues long. In germline, CDR1 is SEHNR, CDR2 FQNEAQ (reference sequence). Trimming cost V 7 bases and J 2 bases, with 0 bases left between them. CDR3 nucleotides: TGTGCCAGCACTGGGGCCAACGTCCTGACTTTC. It specifies CASTGANVLTF.

V usage is TRBV27 and J usage is TRBJ1-1; D may be TRBD1 (5 bases). V lost 4 bases to trimming and J lost 3 bases, with 12 bases between them. The CDR3 covers 14 residues. Germline CDR1 and CDR2: MNHEY and SMNVEV (reference sequence). CDR3 protein: CASSSRRGYTEAFF. The CDR3, as DNA: TGTGCCAGCAGTTCTAGAAGGGGTTACACTGAAGCTTTCTTT.

This clone was seen a single time. This sequence joins TRBV4-2 and TRBJ2-2, with a tentative D call TRBD2 (6 bases). Germline V gene sequence: CDR1 LGHNA, CDR2 YNFKEQ. V was cut by 1 base and J by 7 bases, with 22 bases left in between. The CDR3 loop spans 18 amino acids. The CDR3: CASSQGWGRVRDFGELFF. The CDR3 DNA reads as TGTGCCAGCAGCCAAGGTTGGGGCAGGGTTAGGGACTTCGGGGAGCTGTTTTTT.

This chain connects TRBV4-2 to TRBJ2-5, with 7 bases that match TRBD1. The germline CDR1 and CDR2 sequences are LGHNA and YNFKEQ. Trimming at V came to 4 bases and at J to 1 base, leaving 6 bases not matched to a gene. The CDR3 contains 15 residues. The CDR3 is CASSPMGQFQETQYF. DNA for the CDR3: TGTGCCAGCAGCCCAATGGGACAGTTCCAAGAGACCCAGTACTTC.

The chain links TRBV1 to TRBJ2-5; the table's D call TRBD2 went unverified against the DNA. TRBV1 is noted as a pseudogene. The CDR3 extends over 15 amino acids. In nucleotides, the CDR3 is TGCACCAGCAGCCAAGATCCGGGAGGAAAAGAGACCCAGTACTTC. Its protein is CTSSQDPGGKETQYF.

This chain links TRBV30 with TRBJ2-1; 7 bases align to TRBD2. J gave up 4 bases and V 4 bases, and 7 bases lay outside the gene matches. Looked up from germline, CDR1 is GTSNPN and CDR2 is SVGIG (reference sequence). The CDR3 is 14 residues long. Here the CDR3 DNA reads TGTGCCTGGACCTGGACTAGTTTTTACAATGAGCAGTTCTTC. Residues: CAWTWTSFYNEQFF.

V and J are TRBV7-3 and TRBJ2-5, with D hard to call. Germline V gives CDR1 SGHTA, CDR2 FQGTGA. V gave up 5 bases and J gave up 4 bases, with 11 bases separating them. The CDR3 is made up of 13 amino acids. CDR3 in DNA: TGTGCCAGCAGCGCTCTTACCGGAGAGACCCAGTACTTC. This translates into CASSALTGETQYF.

The CDR3 sequence is CASSPRGGEPGYTF. The CDR3 coding sequence is TGTGCCAGCAGCCCCCGGGGAGGAGAGCCGGGCTACACCTTC. The chain carries TRBV4-2 and TRBJ1-2; D call uncertain. Germline V gene lookup returns CDR1 LGHNA and CDR2 YNFKEQ. The CDR3 runs to 14 residues. V was trimmed by 4 bases and J by 8 bases, leaving 17 bases between them.

This clone was counted a few times. This chain links TRBV5-1 with TRBJ2-1; D is perhaps TRBD2 (7 bases). In germline, CDR1 is SGHRS, CDR2 YFSETQ. Trimming cost V 7 bases and J 7 bases, with 30 bases left between them. The CDR3 runs 18 residues. CDR3 DNA sequence: TGCGCCAGCGACCACGGGGGCAGAACGGCGGGAGTGGGAAATGAGCAGTTCTTC. It codes for CASDHGGRTAGVGNEQFF.

This clone was seen a handful of times. The genes are TRBV11-3 and TRBJ1-3; TRBD1 is a possible D gene (5 bases). Germline V gene data show CDR1 as SGHNT and CDR2 as YENEEA. This CDR3 spans 14 amino acids. V was pared by 2 bases and J by 4 bases, with 9 bases between. CDR3 in amino acids: CASSLFGHGNTIYF. The CDR3 nucleotides read TGTGCCAGCAGCTTATTTGGACACGGAAACACCATATATTTT.

This sequence joins TRBV6-5 and TRBJ2-7; D is unresolved. From germline, CDR1 is MNHEY and CDR2 SVGAGI. The length of the CDR3 is 15 residues. Trimming removed 0 bases from V and 0 bases from J, with 9 bases in between. CDR3 DNA: TGTGCCAGCAGTTACTCGACTGCCCTCTCCTACGAGCAGTACTTC. As protein: CASSYSTALSYEQYF.

The chain is built from TRBV6-5 and TRBJ2-7; a possible D gene is TRBD1 (5 bases). Germline V gives CDR1 MNHEY, CDR2 SVGAGI. Trimming took 3 bases from V and 7 from J, leaving 16 bases between them. This CDR3 is 14 amino acids long. The CDR3 spells CASSYVRDSGEQYF. For the CDR3, the DNA is TGTGCCAGCAGTTATGTCAGGGATTCGGGTGAGCAGTACTTC.

The chain carries TRBV27 and TRBJ1-2, with 9 bases aligning to TRBD1. Germline lookup yields CDR1 MNHEY and CDR2 SMNVEV (reference sequence). V lost 5 bases, J lost 8 bases, and 15 bases stayed unmatched. The length of the CDR3 is 16 residues. The CDR3 is CASSPLTGQGFKGYTF. The DNA for the CDR3 is TGTGCCAGCAGTCCATTGACGGGACAGGGTTTCAAGGGCTACACCTTC.

This clone was counted only a few times. The chain is built from TRBV28 and TRBJ2-7; 7 bases map to TRBD2. The CDR3 is made up of 14 amino acids. V trimming: 5 bases; J trimming: 1 base; junction bases outside the gene matches: 5. Germline assignment: CDR1 MDHEN and CDR2 SYDVKM. The CDR3 DNA reads as TGTGCCAGCAGTACCGCGGGGGAATCCTACGAGCAGTACTTC. Encoded protein: CASSTAGESYEQYF.

A few counts support this clone. V usage is TRBV13 and J usage is TRBJ1-1; 8 bases line up with TRBD1. V was clipped by 3 bases and J by 4 bases; unmatched bases: 7. This CDR3 has 15 amino acids. The germline CDR1 and CDR2 sequences are PRHDT and FYEKMQ (reference sequence). CDR3 in DNA: TGTGCCAGCAGCTTCCGACAGGGGCAGGGCACTGAAGCTTTCTTT. Protein: CASSFRQGQGTEAFF. Together with reference TRBV13 and TRBJ1-1, the CDR3 gives the full variable domain: AAGVIQSPRHLIKEKRETATLKCYPIPRHDTVYWYQQGPGQDPQFLISFYEKMQSDKGSIPDRFSAQQFSDYHSELNMSSLELGDSALYFCASSFRQGQGTEAFFGQGTRLTVV.

This clone has a single count. V gene TRBV11-3 combines with J gene TRBJ2-1; D possibly uses TRBD1 or TRBD2 (5 bases each). Trimming shortened V by 1 base and J by 5 bases, and 6 bases separated the two germline ends. This CDR3 spans 13 amino acids. Germline V gives CDR1 SGHNT, CDR2 YENEEA. DNA for the CDR3: TGTGCCAGCAGCTTAGTGGGGGACAATGAGCAGTTCTTC. It translates to CASSLVGDNEQFF.

This clone has only a few counts. The chain links TRBV4-1 to TRBJ2-3; no firm D call. The V end lost 0 bases, the J end lost 0 bases, and 13 bases lay between the germline ends. This CDR3 has 17 residues. Germline V CDR1 and CDR2: MGHRA, YSYEKL. The CDR3: CASSQDLMAESTDTQYF. The CDR3 DNA follows: TGCGCCAGCAGCCAAGATCTAATGGCGGAGAGCACAGATACGCAGTATTTT.

V is TRBV2 and J is TRBJ2-1; D possibly corresponds to TRBD1 (5 bases). CDR1 is SNHLY, CDR2 FYNNEI, per germline. Between the trimmed V and J ends, which lost 6 bases and 3 bases, there was a span of 9 bases. This CDR3 is 13 amino acids long. CDR3 loop: CASSLDIYNEQFF. The CDR3 bases are TGTGCCAGCAGCTTGGACATCTACAATGAGCAGTTCTTC.

This chain links TRBV4-3 with TRBJ2-7; D may be TRBD1 (5 bases). The CDR3 has 15 amino acids. V lost 0 bases, J lost 3 bases, and 12 bases lay in between. Germline loops: CDR1 LGHNA, CDR2 YSLEER. In DNA, the CDR3 is TGCGCCAGCAGCCAAGAATGGCAGGGATTCTACGAGCAGTACTTC. Translation: CASSQEWQGFYEQYF.

The chain carries TRBV28 and TRBJ2-2; 7 nucleotides align to TRBD2. The CDR3 has 16 residues. The J segment lost 7 bases and the V segment lost 7 bases, leaving 15 bases of the junction unmatched. Per the germline V gene, CDR1 is MDHEN and CDR2 is SYDVKM. Written as DNA, the CDR3 is TGTGCCAGCACCCCTCTGGGCGGGAGTCAGGACGGGGAGCTGTTTTTT. Its translation: CASTPLGGSQDGELFF.